The 9 T cell receptor beta chains below were found in one sample sequenced in a study of T cell changes during pregnancy in multiple sclerosis. Sequencing was performed with immunoSEQ multiplex PCR; in TCRdb, only in-frame clones are kept and a portion is missing. The sample holds more than 75,000 clones, roughly 91% seen once. The specimen was peripheral blood, collected in the first trimester of pregnancy. Receptors were obtained from a female donor with multiple sclerosis, enrolled in a pregnancy study.

The rearrangement joins TRBV27 to TRBJ2-1; 12 nucleotides line up with TRBD2. The junction had 1 base not matched to a gene; V was cut back by 2 bases and J by 5 bases. In germline, CDR1 is MNHEY, CDR2 SMNVEV (reference sequence). CDR3 size: 15 residues. The CDR3 coding sequence is TGTGCCAGCAGTTTACGACTAGCGGGAGACAATGAGCAGTTCTTC. Protein product: CASSLRLAGDNEQFF.

This clone was observed a single time. The V gene is TRBV6-5, the J gene TRBJ1-5, with D uncertain. V was pared by 4 bases and J by 4 bases, with 8 bases between. The germline gives CDR1 MNHEY, CDR2 SVGAGI. CDR3 length: 13 residues. The CDR3 region has the DNA TGTGCCAGCAGTTTGGCCGGGAATCAGCCCCAGCATTTT. Its protein product is CASSLAGNQPQHF.

The rearrangement uses TRBV28 and TRBJ2-3; tentatively, D is TRBD2 (6 bases). Germline loops: CDR1 MDHEN, CDR2 SYDVKM. The CDR3 sequence is 15 residues long. Trimming left V 8 bases short and J 3 bases short, with 18 bases between. The CDR3 region has the DNA TGTGCCAGCCAAGGAGGGAGGCCCATTACAGATACGCAGTATTTT. It is translated as CASQGGRPITDTQYF. Complete variable domain (other parts from reference TRBV28 and TRBJ2-3): DVKVTQSSRYLVKRTGEKVFLECVQDMDHENMFWYRQDPGLGLRLIYFSYDVKMKEKGDIPEGYSVSREKKERFSLILESASTNQTSMYLCASQGGRPITDTQYFGPGTRLTVL.

In nucleotides, the CDR3 is TGTGCCAGCAGTATCACAGGGGTGAACACTGAAGCTTTCTTT. This translates into CASSITGVNTEAFF. The rearrangement uses TRBV7-3 and TRBJ1-1, with TRBD1 matching 7 bases. Trimming removed 6 bases from V and 0 bases from J; junction bases left unmatched: 4. The germline gives CDR1 SGHTA, CDR2 FQGTGA. The CDR3 contains 14 residues.

The chain combines TRBV19 with TRBJ2-3; 7 nucleotides align to TRBD2. This CDR3 has 16 residues. The ends lost 5 bases at V and 4 bases at J; junction bases unmatched: 12. Per germline, CDR1 LNHDA and CDR2 SQIVND (reference sequence). The CDR3 loop is CASSDPLVRGADTQYF. CDR3 sequence (DNA): TGTGCCAGTAGTGATCCACTCGTTCGGGGGGCAGATACGCAGTATTTT.

The rearrangement uses TRBV6-5 and TRBJ2-1; TRBD1 is a possible D gene (6 bases). V was pared by 6 bases and J by 3 bases, with 12 bases between. The CDR3 has 14 residues. Germline V gene lookup returns CDR1 MNHEY and CDR2 SVGAGI. DNA of the CDR3: TGTGCCAGCAGGGGATGGACAGACTACAATGAGCAGTTCTTC. Translation gives CASRGWTDYNEQFF.

V and J are TRBV10-3 and TRBJ2-1; 10 bases line up with TRBD2. V trimming: 4 bases; J trimming: 5 bases; junction bases outside the gene matches: 8. This CDR3 comprises 16 residues. Germline lookup yields CDR1 ENHRY and CDR2 SYGVKD. As DNA, the CDR3 is TGTGCCATCAGTGGAGGAATTGGACTAGCGGACAATGAGCAGTTCTTC. It specifies CAISGGIGLADNEQFF.

The chain joins TRBV27 to TRBJ1-2, with TRBD1 matching 9 bases. The germline V gene encodes CDR1 MNHEY and CDR2 SMNVEV (reference sequence). The CDR3 runs to 17 residues. The trim removed 4 bases at V and 4 bases at J, leaving 13 bases unmatched. CDR3 DNA: TGTGCCAGCAGTTCATCTTGGGGACAGGGTGAGGGCTATGGCTACACCTTC. This translates into CASSSSWGQGEGYGYTF.

This clone was seen a single time. The CDR3 DNA reads as TGTGCCAGCAGTACAATCGACAGGGGGACGTTTGGCTACACCTTC. Amino acid sequence: CASSTIDRGTFGYTF. The gene calls are TRBV6-1 and TRBJ1-2; 9 bases align to TRBD1. CDR3 length equals 15 residues. Germline V gene lookup returns CDR1 MNHNS and CDR2 SASEGT. The ends lost 5 bases at V and 7 bases at J; junction bases unmatched: 11.